Listed below are T cell receptor beta chains from one sample, sequenced in a study of T cells in Graves' hyperthyroidism and ophthalmopathy. TCRdb processed the multiplex PCR reads anew with MiXCR; each CDR3 protein has one entry. This table has about 360,000 distinct CDR3 sequences, 15% to 20% appearing once. Material for sequencing was blood. Receptors originate from a woman between 18 and 29 years old with Graves' hyperthyroidism. The CDR3 runs from the conserved cysteine through the conserved F or W. The D gene is left open where the match is weak. Size is omitted from some rows. Given values are once, few, many or a class for expanded clones.

V	size	J	length	D	DNA	CDR3
TRBV6-5	many	TRBJ2-3	12	NA	TGTGCCAGCAGTTTGACTGGGGATACGCAGTATTTT	CASSLTGDTQYF
TRBV29-1	few	TRBJ1-2	17	NA	TGCAGCGTTTATAGCGGCCTAGGGATGGAAGCTAACTATGGCTACACCTTC	CSVYSGLGMEANYGYTF
TRBV27	many	TRBJ1-5	15	NA	TGTGCCAGCAGTTTCGAGAGGGGCCACAATCAGCCCCAGCATTTT	CASSFERGHNQPQHF
TRBV10-1	many	TRBJ1-1	13	NA	TGCGCCAGCAGTAGGTCTGGGACTGGTGAAGCTTTCTTT	CASSRSGTGEAFF
TRBV19	NA	TRBJ2-5	14	TRBD2	TGTGCCAGTAGTATTCGGCTAGCGGGGGGGGCCCAGTACTTC	CASSIRLAGGAQYF
TRBV11-2	few	TRBJ2-7	15	NA	TGTGCCAGCAGCCCCGGCGGATCCTATGGATACGAGCAGTACTTC	CASSPGGSYGYEQYF
TRBV3-1	few	TRBJ2-7	14	NA	TGTGCCAGCAGCCAAGGATCCCGAGGCTACGAGCAGTACTTC	CASSQGSRGYEQYF
TRBV12-3/TRBV12-4	many	TRBJ2-7	14	NA	TGTGCCAGCAGTCTCATATGGGGGGCAGCCGAGCAGTACTTC	CASSLIWGAAEQYF
TRBV28	many	TRBJ1-1	14	TRBD1	TGTGCCACCACTATCCTAGGACAGGGCGTTGAAGCTTTCTTT	CATTILGQGVEAFF
TRBV5-8	many	TRBJ2-7	15	TRBD2	TGTGCCAGCAGCTCCCTCCCCGCGGGGGGCTACGAGCAGTACTTC	CASSSLPAGGYEQYF